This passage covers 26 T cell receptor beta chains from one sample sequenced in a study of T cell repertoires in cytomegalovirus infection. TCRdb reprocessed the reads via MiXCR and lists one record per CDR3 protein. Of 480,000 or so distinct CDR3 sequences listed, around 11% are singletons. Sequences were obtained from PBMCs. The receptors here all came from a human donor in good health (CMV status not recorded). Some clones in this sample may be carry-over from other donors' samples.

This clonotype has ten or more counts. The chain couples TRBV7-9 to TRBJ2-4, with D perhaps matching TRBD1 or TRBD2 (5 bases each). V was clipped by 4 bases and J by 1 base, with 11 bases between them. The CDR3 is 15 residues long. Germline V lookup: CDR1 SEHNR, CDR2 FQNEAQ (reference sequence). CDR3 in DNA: TGTGCCAGCAGCTCCGCGTGGGGGGCCAAAAACATTCAGTACTTC. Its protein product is CASSSAWGAKNIQYF. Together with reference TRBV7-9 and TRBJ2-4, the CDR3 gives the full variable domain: DTGVSQNPRHKITKRGQNVTFRCDPISEHNRLYWYRQTLGQGPEFLTYFQNEAQLEKSRLLSDRFSAERPKGSFSTLEIQRTEQGDSAMYLCASSSAWGAKNIQYFGAGTRLSVL.

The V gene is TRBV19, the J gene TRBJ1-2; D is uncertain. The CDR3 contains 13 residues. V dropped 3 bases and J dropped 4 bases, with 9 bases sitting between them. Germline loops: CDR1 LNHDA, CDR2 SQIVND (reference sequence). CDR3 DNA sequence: TGTGCCAGTAGTATCGGAGGGCGCTATGGCTACACCTTC. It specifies CASSIGGRYGYTF.

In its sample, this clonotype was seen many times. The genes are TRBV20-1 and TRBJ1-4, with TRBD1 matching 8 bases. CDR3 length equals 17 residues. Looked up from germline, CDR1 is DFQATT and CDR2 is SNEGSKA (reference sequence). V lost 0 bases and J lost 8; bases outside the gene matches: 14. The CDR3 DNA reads TGCAGTGCTAGAGATCTCGGACAGGGTTCGAAGGGAGAAAAACTGTTTTTT. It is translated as CSARDLGQGSKGEKLFF.

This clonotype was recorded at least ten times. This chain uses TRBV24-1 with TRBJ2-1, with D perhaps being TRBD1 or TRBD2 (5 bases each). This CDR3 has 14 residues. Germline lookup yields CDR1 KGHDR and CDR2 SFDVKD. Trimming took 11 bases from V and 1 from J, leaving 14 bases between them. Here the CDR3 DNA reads TGTGCCAGCTCCCCGGGGCCTTCCTACAATGAGCAGTTCTTC. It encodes CASSPGPSYNEQFF.

Here the CDR3 DNA reads TGTGCCAGCGTCCTACAGGGCTCCGGGACAGCAAGTGGCTACACCTTC. This codes for CASVLQGSGTASGYTF. The gene calls are TRBV6-6 and TRBJ1-2, with TRBD1 matching over 7 bases. The V gene end was trimmed by 8 bases and the J gene end by 7 bases; junction bases not matched to a gene: 19. The CDR3 length is 16 residues. The V gene's germline CDR1 is MNHNY and CDR2 SVGAGI (reference sequence).

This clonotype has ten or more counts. The CDR3 bases are TGCAGTGCTAGAGAGAAGGGGTGGTACGCAAATCAGCCCCAGCATTTT. It specifies CSAREKGWYANQPQHF. J is TRBJ1-5 and V is TRBV20-1; tentatively, D is TRBD1 (5 bases). The CDR3 contains 16 residues. CDR1 is DFQATT, CDR2 SNEGSKA, per germline (reference sequence). Trimming took 0 bases from V and 4 from J, leaving 16 bases between them.

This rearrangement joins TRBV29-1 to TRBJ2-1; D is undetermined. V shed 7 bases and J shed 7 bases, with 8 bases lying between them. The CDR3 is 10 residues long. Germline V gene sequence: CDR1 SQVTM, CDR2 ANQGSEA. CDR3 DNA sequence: TGCAGCGCTCAGACGAATGAGCAGTTCTTC. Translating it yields CSAQTNEQFF.

CDR3 loop: CSVVDIAKNIQYF. The CDR3 DNA reads as TGCAGCGTTGTAGATATAGCCAAAAACATTCAGTACTTC. The chain recombines TRBV29-1 with TRBJ2-4, with D unresolved. The CDR3 extends over 13 amino acids. Germline loops: CDR1 SQVTM, CDR2 ANQGSEA. V was clipped by 4 bases and J by 0 bases, with 7 bases between them.

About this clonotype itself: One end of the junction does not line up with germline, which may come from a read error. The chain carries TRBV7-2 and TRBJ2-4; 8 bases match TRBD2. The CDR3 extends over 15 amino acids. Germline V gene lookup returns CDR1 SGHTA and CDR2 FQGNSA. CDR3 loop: CASRRGGGGKNIRYF. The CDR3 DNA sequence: TGTGCCAGCAGACGGGGGGGGGGTGGCAAAAACATTCGGTACTTC.

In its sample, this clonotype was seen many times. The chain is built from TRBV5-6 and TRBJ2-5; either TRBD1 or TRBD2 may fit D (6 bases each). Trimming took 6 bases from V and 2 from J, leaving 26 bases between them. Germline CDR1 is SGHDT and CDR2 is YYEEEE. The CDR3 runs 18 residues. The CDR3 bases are TGTGCCAGCACCGAAGGGTGGGGGGCCCACAACTTACAAGAGACCCAGTACTTC. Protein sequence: CASTEGWGAHNLQETQYF.

The DNA for the CDR3 is TGCAGTGCTAGCGGGACTAGCGGGACCTACAATGAGCAGTTCTTC. It codes for CSASGTSGTYNEQFF. The chain combines TRBV20-1 with TRBJ2-1, with 13 nucleotides matching TRBD2. CDR1 and CDR2 (germline): DFQATT, SNEGSKA (reference sequence). V lost 3 bases to trimming and J lost 2 bases; unmatched junction nucleotides: 1. The CDR3 consists of 15 residues.

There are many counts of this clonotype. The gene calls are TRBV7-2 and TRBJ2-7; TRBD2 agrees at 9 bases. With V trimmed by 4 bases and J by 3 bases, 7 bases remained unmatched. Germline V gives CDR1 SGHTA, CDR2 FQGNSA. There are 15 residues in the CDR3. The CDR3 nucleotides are TGTGCCAGCAGCTCAACCGGGACTAGCTTCTACGAGCAGTACTTC. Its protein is CASSSTGTSFYEQYF.

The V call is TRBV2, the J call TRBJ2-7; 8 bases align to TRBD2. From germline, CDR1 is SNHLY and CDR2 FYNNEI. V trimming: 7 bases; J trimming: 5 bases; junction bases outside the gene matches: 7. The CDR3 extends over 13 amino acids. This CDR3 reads CASTSLAGHEQYF. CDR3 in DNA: TGTGCCAGCACCTCTCTAGCGGGCCACGAGCAGTACTTC.

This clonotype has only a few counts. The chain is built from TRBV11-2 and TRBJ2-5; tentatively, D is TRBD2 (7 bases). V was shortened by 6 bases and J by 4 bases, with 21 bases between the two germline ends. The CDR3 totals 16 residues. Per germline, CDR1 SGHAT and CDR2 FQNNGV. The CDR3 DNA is TGTGCCAGCAGACTTATGTGGGGGGGCCGTTCAGAGACCCAGTACTTC. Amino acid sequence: CASRLMWGGRSETQYF.

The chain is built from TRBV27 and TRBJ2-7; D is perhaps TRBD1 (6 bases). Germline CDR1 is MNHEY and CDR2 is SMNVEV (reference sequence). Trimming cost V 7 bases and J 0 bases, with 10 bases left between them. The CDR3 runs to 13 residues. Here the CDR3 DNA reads TGTGCCAGCAAGGGGACAAGCTCCTACGAGCAGTACTTC. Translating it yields CASKGTSSYEQYF.

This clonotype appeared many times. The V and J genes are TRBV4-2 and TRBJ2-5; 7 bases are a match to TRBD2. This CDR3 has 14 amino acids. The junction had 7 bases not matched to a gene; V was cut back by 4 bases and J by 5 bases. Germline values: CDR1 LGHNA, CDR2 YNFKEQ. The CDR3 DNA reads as TGTGCCAGCAGCCTGAGGGGAGGGCCGGAGACCCAGTACTTC. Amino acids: CASSLRGGPETQYF.

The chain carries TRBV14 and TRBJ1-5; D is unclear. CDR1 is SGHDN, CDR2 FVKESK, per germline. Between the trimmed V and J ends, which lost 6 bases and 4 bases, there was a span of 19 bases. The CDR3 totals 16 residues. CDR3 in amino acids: CASSPGSGVPNQPQHF. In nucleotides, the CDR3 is TGTGCCAGCAGTCCCGGTAGCGGAGTCCCAAATCAGCCCCAGCATTTT.

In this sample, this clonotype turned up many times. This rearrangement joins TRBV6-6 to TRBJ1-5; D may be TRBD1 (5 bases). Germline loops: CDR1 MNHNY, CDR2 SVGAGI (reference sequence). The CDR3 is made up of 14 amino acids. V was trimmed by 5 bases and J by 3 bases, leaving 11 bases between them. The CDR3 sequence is CASSAETDNQPQHF. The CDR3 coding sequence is TGTGCCAGCAGTGCCGAGACAGACAATCAGCCCCAGCATTTT.

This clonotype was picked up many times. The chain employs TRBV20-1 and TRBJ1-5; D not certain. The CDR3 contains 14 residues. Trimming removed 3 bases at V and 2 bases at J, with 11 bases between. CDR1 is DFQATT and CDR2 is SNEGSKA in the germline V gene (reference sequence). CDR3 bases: TGCAGTGCTAGTTCACTCTTGGGCAATCAGCCCCAGCATTTT. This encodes CSASSLLGNQPQHF.

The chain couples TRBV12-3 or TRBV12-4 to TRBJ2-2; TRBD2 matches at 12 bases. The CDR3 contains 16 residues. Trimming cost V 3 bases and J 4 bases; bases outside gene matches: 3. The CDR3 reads CASSFPSGGATGELFF. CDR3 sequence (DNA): TGTGCCAGCAGTTTTCCTAGCGGGGGGGCCACCGGGGAGCTGTTTTTT.

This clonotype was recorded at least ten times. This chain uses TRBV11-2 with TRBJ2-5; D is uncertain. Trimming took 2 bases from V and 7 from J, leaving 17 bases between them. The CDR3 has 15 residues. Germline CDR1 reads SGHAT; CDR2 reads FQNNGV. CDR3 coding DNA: TGTGCCAGCAGCTTAACGGACGGAGCTTCTGGGACCCAGTACTTC. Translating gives CASSLTDGASGTQYF.

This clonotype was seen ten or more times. The DNA for the CDR3 is TGTGCCAGCCTCGGGACAGGGGGCTGGGGCTACACCTTC. This sequence encodes CASLGTGGWGYTF. The chain links TRBV6-1 to TRBJ1-2; 12 bases map to TRBD1. Trimming at V came to 8 bases and at J to 8 bases, leaving 6 bases not matched to a gene. From germline, CDR1 is MNHNS and CDR2 SASEGT. The CDR3 contains 13 residues.

The CDR3 region is CASSVQGNTGELFF. The CDR3 nucleotides read TGTGCCAGTAGCGTACAGGGAAACACCGGGGAGCTGTTTTTT. The chain recombines TRBV19 with TRBJ2-2, with TRBD1 as a possible D gene (6 bases). Trimming took 6 bases from V and 2 from J, leaving 10 bases between them. Per germline, CDR1 LNHDA and CDR2 SQIVND (reference sequence). This CDR3 is built from 14 residues.

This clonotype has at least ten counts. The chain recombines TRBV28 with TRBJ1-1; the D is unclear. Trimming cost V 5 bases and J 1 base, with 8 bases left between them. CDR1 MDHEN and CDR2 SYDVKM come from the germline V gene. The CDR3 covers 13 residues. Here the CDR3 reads CASSDTPNTEAFF. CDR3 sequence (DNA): TGTGCCAGCAGTGATACTCCGAACACTGAAGCTTTCTTT.

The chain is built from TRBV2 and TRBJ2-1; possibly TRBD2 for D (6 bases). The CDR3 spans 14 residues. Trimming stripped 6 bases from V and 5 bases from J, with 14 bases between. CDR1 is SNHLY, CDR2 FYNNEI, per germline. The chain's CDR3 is CASSGGIAHNEQFF. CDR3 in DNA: TGTGCCAGCAGCGGAGGGATTGCCCACAATGAGCAGTTCTTC.

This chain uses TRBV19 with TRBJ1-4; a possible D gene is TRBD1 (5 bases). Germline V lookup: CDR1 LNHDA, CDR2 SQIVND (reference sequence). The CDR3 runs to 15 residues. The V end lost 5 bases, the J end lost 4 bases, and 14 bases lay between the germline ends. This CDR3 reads CASSPRPGLNEKLFF. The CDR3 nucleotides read TGTGCCAGTAGTCCCCGGCCAGGGCTTAATGAAAAACTGTTTTTT. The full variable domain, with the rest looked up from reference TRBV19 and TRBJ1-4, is DGGITQSPKYLFRKEGQNVTLSCEQNLNHDAMYWYRQDPGQGLRLIYYSQIVNDFQKGDIAEGYSVSREKKESFPLTVTSAQKNPTAFYLCASSPRPGLNEKLFFGSGTQLSVL.